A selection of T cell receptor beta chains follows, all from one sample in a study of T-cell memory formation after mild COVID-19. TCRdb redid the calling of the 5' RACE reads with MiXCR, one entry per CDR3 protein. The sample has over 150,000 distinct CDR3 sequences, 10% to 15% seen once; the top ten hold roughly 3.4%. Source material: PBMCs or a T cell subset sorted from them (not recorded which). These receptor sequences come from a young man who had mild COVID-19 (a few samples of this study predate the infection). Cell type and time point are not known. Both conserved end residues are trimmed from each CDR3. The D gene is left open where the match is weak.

CDR3 protein: ASSPSTGGSGELF; J gene: TRBJ2-2; V gene: TRBV5-1; CDR3 length: 13; D gene: TRBD1
CDR3 protein: ASSGSYEGPQH; J gene: TRBJ1-5; V gene: TRBV7-9; CDR3 length: 11; D gene: .
CDR3 protein: ASLGAYEQY; J gene: TRBJ2-7; V gene: TRBV25-1; CDR3 length: 9; D gene: .
CDR3 protein: ASSLGSGYT; J gene: TRBJ1-2; V gene: TRBV5-6; CDR3 length: 9; D gene: .
CDR3 protein: ASSYSPGLGNNEQF; J gene: TRBJ2-1; V gene: TRBV6-6; CDR3 length: 14; D gene: .
CDR3 protein: ASRLTGLVADTQY; J gene: TRBJ2-3; V gene: TRBV11-1; CDR3 length: 13; D gene: TRBD2
CDR3 protein: ASGSYRTDTQY; J gene: TRBJ2-3; V gene: TRBV5-1; CDR3 length: 11; D gene: .
CDR3 protein: ASSLPGRQPYEQY; J gene: TRBJ2-7; V gene: TRBV12-3/TRBV12-4; CDR3 length: 13; D gene: .
CDR3 protein: ASSSGLAGSQETQY; J gene: TRBJ2-5; V gene: TRBV5-1; CDR3 length: 14; D gene: TRBD2
CDR3 protein: ASSYGDYGYT; J gene: TRBJ1-2; V gene: TRBV6-6; CDR3 length: 10; D gene: .
CDR3 protein: ASSFQGVLDTQY; J gene: TRBJ2-3; V gene: TRBV5-1; CDR3 length: 12; D gene: TRBD1
CDR3 protein: ASSSEGNEQF; J gene: TRBJ2-1; V gene: TRBV7-9; CDR3 length: 10; D gene: .
CDR3 protein: SATLAGVGNIQY; J gene: TRBJ2-4; V gene: TRBV20-1; CDR3 length: 12; D gene: TRBD2
CDR3 protein: SASPGRNYGYT; J gene: TRBJ1-2; V gene: TRBV20-1; CDR3 length: 11; D gene: .
CDR3 protein: ASTWGYDYGYT; J gene: TRBJ1-2; V gene: TRBV5-1; CDR3 length: 11; D gene: .
CDR3 protein: ASSLLVGQGYSSPLH; J gene: TRBJ1-6; V gene: TRBV11-2; CDR3 length: 15; D gene: TRBD1
CDR3 protein: ASSPQGTGGNEQY; J gene: TRBJ2-7; V gene: TRBV12-3/TRBV12-4; CDR3 length: 13; D gene: TRBD1
CDR3 protein: ASSDNRGLSTEAF; J gene: TRBJ1-1; V gene: TRBV7-9; CDR3 length: 13; D gene: TRBD1
CDR3 protein: AGGRQGANPNTGNTIY; J gene: TRBJ1-3; V gene: TRBV13; CDR3 length: 16; D gene: TRBD1
CDR3 protein: ASSLEGGSYNEQF; J gene: TRBJ2-1; V gene: TRBV5-1; CDR3 length: 13; D gene: .
CDR3 protein: ASSYRETDTQY; J gene: TRBJ2-3; V gene: TRBV6-5; CDR3 length: 11; D gene: .
CDR3 protein: SAGRTFNYGYT; J gene: TRBJ1-2; V gene: TRBV20-1; CDR3 length: 11; D gene: .
CDR3 protein: ASSYEQGSGYT; J gene: TRBJ1-2; V gene: TRBV6-5; CDR3 length: 11; D gene: .
CDR3 protein: ASSLDGLNTEAF; J gene: TRBJ1-1; V gene: TRBV11-3; CDR3 length: 12; D gene: .
CDR3 protein: ASSLSSQNTGELF; J gene: TRBJ2-2; V gene: TRBV5-4; CDR3 length: 13; D gene: .
CDR3 protein: AISEPTGRGGTGELF; J gene: TRBJ2-2; V gene: TRBV10-3; CDR3 length: 15; D gene: .
CDR3 protein: ASRIAGGGTDTQY; J gene: TRBJ2-3; V gene: TRBV12-3/TRBV12-4; CDR3 length: 13; D gene: TRBD2
CDR3 protein: ASCPQIHQPQH; J gene: TRBJ1-5; V gene: TRBV12-3/TRBV12-4; CDR3 length: 11; D gene: .
CDR3 protein: ASGFLNTEAF; J gene: TRBJ1-1; V gene: TRBV12-5; CDR3 length: 10; D gene: .
CDR3 protein: SVEVGADTQY; J gene: TRBJ2-3; V gene: TRBV29-1; CDR3 length: 10; D gene: .
CDR3 protein: ASLAGGGYNEQF; J gene: TRBJ2-1; V gene: TRBV3-1; CDR3 length: 12; D gene: .
CDR3 protein: ASSVGAGQTQY; J gene: TRBJ2-5; V gene: TRBV9; CDR3 length: 11; D gene: .
CDR3 protein: ASSFPTGGFEKLF; J gene: TRBJ1-4; V gene: TRBV7-9; CDR3 length: 13; D gene: TRBD1
CDR3 protein: ASSPTTSGGETQY; J gene: TRBJ2-5; V gene: TRBV18; CDR3 length: 13; D gene: TRBD2
CDR3 protein: ASSRGSDYTGELF; J gene: TRBJ2-2; V gene: TRBV5-1; CDR3 length: 13; D gene: .
CDR3 protein: AISDLKPGNTIY; J gene: TRBJ1-3; V gene: TRBV10-3; CDR3 length: 12; D gene: .
CDR3 protein: ASSEPAGATYEQY; J gene: TRBJ2-7; V gene: TRBV6-6; CDR3 length: 13; D gene: TRBD2
CDR3 protein: ASRTLRAEPLH; J gene: TRBJ1-6; V gene: TRBV27; CDR3 length: 11; D gene: .
CDR3 protein: ASSWGQGDGNTIY; J gene: TRBJ1-3; V gene: TRBV7-9; CDR3 length: 13; D gene: TRBD1
CDR3 protein: ASSLNEGAYGYT; J gene: TRBJ1-2; V gene: TRBV7-2; CDR3 length: 12; D gene: TRBD1
CDR3 protein: ASRPGLATGELF; J gene: TRBJ2-2; V gene: TRBV28; CDR3 length: 12; D gene: TRBD2
CDR3 protein: ATGMTTDTQY; J gene: TRBJ2-3; V gene: TRBV24-1; CDR3 length: 10; D gene: .